This T cell receptor (beta chain) was documented in a study of blood T cell repertoires in COVID-19. Some clones are missing from TCRdb's copy, which holds only in-frame ones; the method was immunoSEQ multiplex PCR. The sample lists 280,000 or so clones, around nine tenths occurring once. This clonotype was obtained from a middle-aged woman who had recovered from COVID-19. Sequenced: PBMCs or T cells enriched from blood (not recorded which).

The CDR3 sequence is CAIRGLAGGVNEQYF. The CDR3 nucleotides are TGTGCCATCAGAGGACTAGCGGGAGGGGTCAACGAGCAGTACTTC. This rearrangement joins TRBV10-3 to TRBJ2-7; 15 bases map to TRBD2. Looked up from germline, CDR1 is ENHRY and CDR2 is SYGVKD. V lost 6 bases to trimming and J lost 5 bases; unmatched junction nucleotides: 5. The CDR3 spans 15 residues.